These T cell receptor beta chains were read from a single sample in a study of shared clonotypes between healthy human individuals. TCRdb's table, derived via immunoSEQ multiplex PCR, lists solely in-frame clones and lacks some. The sample contains about 560,000 clones, roughly 72% of which appear only once. The sample taken for sequencing was PBMCs. These receptors were obtained from a woman aged 40 to 50 in good health. Some clones in this sample may be carry-over from other donors' samples. Each CDR3 is given with its conserved first and last residue.

>TRBJ1-4|TRBV30|14
CAWRAGTDREKLFF
>TRBJ2-1|TRBV13|14
CATNSGTGYNEQFF
>TRBJ2-2|TRBV5-5|15
CASSSGQGHTGELFF
>TRBJ2-1|TRBV6-1|15
CASRPRRRNNNEQFF
>TRBJ2-2|TRBV25-1|14
CATRSGVDTGELFF
>TRBJ1-5|TRBV4-3|15
CASSQGRETGQPQHF
>TRBJ2-5|TRBV28|16
CASPPAGTGGQETQYF
>TRBJ2-2|TRBV27|15
CASSLLSGPTGELFF
>TRBJ2-3|TRBV19|15
CASSIGDPSSDTQYF
>TRBJ2-7|TRBV5-1|14
CASSQAGVGDEQYF
>TRBJ1-5|TRBV7-2|16
CASSLQGGSPEQPQHF
>TRBJ1-1|TRBV4-1|15
CASSLGQGTNTEAFF
>TRBJ2-5|TRBV18|12
CASSRQQETQYF
>TRBJ2-5|TRBV15|15
CATSRDPAPQETQYF
>TRBJ2-7|TRBV5-1|13
CASIGTSGSEQYF
>TRBJ2-7|TRBV19|16
CASSIMGGQGIDEQYF
>TRBJ2-3|TRBV6-1|14
CASSASGSTDTQYF
>TRBJ1-3|TRBV7-6|17
CASSPLPGQGSGNTIYF
>TRBJ2-7|TRBV4-3|16
CASSQALLADQYEQYF
>TRBJ2-1|TRBV7-8|13
CASSQDREHEQFF
>TRBJ1-2|TRBV28|14
CASSFLSQSYGYTF
>TRBJ1-5|TRBV30|14
CAWRGPRSGQPQHF
>TRBJ2-7|TRBV5-1|13
CASSPGTLYEQYF
>TRBJ2-1|TRBV11-3|15
CASSLDPGDYNEQFF
>TRBJ2-5|TRBV28|13
CASSPRDQETQYF
>TRBJ1-4|TRBV18|15
CASSPDRVEHEKLFF
>TRBJ1-1|TRBV15|15
CATTRTQGSDTEAFF
>TRBJ2-1|TRBV10-2|14
CASSGGLIKNEQFF
>TRBJ2-7|TRBV7-9|15
CASSAIGNGSYEQYF
>TRBJ2-2|TRBV25-1|13
CASNRQNTGELFF
>TRBJ2-1|TRBV5-6|17
CASSRPGLAATYNEQFF
>TRBJ1-4|TRBV18|14
CASSPIDRAEKLFF
>TRBJ2-3|TRBV7-9|14
CASGSLRGTDTQYF
>TRBJ2-7|TRBV28|12
CASGDRVSEQYF
>-|TRBV27|15
CASSLGTGHTDEQYF
>TRBJ2-7|TRBV27|15
CASSLETGPIYEQYF
>TRBJ2-5|TRBV2|11
CASRDSRTQYF
>TRBJ1-1|TRBV7-9|15
CASSLDGTPNTEAFF
>TRBJ2-2|TRBV5-1|20
CASSLRGSGYGTYDTGELFF
>TRBJ1-6|TRBV30|14
CACQMGQAGSPLHF
>TRBJ2-7|TRBV7-3|15
CASSPNPGPTYEQYF
>TRBJ2-3|TRBV6-1|15
CASRTGNTEADTQYF
>TRBJ1-3|TRBV28|17
CASKGYWGGSRRNTIYF